These 11 T cell receptor beta chains came from one sample sequenced in a study of blood T cell repertoires in COVID-19. The table came from immunoSEQ multiplex PCR; TCRdb's copy has only in-frame clones and leaves some out. Here the sample spans 200,000 to 250,000 clones, about four fifths being singletons. Sequencing was done on a sample of PBMCs or T cells enriched from blood (not recorded which). These receptors were obtained from a woman aged 40 to 49 who had been exposed to COVID-19.

The J gene is TRBJ2-3, the V gene TRBV12-3 or TRBV12-4; D is unresolved. The CDR3 consists of 13 residues. Trimming shortened V by 5 bases and J by 6 bases, and 12 bases separated the two germline ends. The CDR3 here is CASSLLPADTQYF. CDR3 sequence (DNA): TGTGCCAGCAGTCTTCTACCCGCCGATACGCAGTATTTT.

This chain links TRBV20-1 with TRBJ1-5; no firm D call. There are 16 residues in the CDR3. CDR1 DFQATT and CDR2 SNEGSKA come from the germline V gene (reference sequence). Trimming removed 3 bases at V and 2 bases at J, with 17 bases between. CDR3 residues: CSASPLLTRGNQPQHF. The CDR3 region has the DNA TGCAGTGCTAGTCCCTTGTTGACGCGGGGCAATCAGCCCCAGCATTTT.

The chain links TRBV2 to TRBJ2-7; 9 positions match TRBD1. The length of the CDR3 is 17 residues. The V segment lost 4 bases and the J segment 6 bases; nucleotides outside the gene matches: 16. Germline V gives CDR1 SNHLY, CDR2 FYNNEI. The CDR3 loop reads CASSGTGDLTYSSEQYF. CDR3 sequence (DNA): TGTGCCAGCAGTGGGACAGGGGACCTTACCTATTCATCCGAGCAGTACTTC.

This clone was detected only once. The chain carries TRBV5-6 and TRBJ2-3, with D uncertain. The CDR3 runs 13 residues. Trimming shortened V by 1 base and J by 4 bases, and 7 bases separated the two germline ends. Per the germline V gene, CDR1 is SGHDT and CDR2 is YYEEEE. The CDR3, as DNA: TGTGCCAGCAGCTTGAACGCGCCAGATACGCAGTATTTT. As protein: CASSLNAPDTQYF.

This sequence joins TRBV9 and TRBJ2-3, with a weak D call TRBD2 (5 bases). The germline V gene has CDR1 SGDLS and CDR2 YYNGEE. The CDR3 is 16 residues long. Between the trimmed V and J ends, which lost 0 bases and 2 bases, there was a span of 13 bases. CDR3 amino acids: CASSVGAIAFTDTQYF. In DNA, the CDR3 is TGTGCCAGCAGCGTAGGCGCTATAGCGTTCACAGATACGCAGTATTTT.

J is TRBJ1-1 and V is TRBV7-9; no clear D. CDR3 length: 11 amino acids. V was clipped by 5 bases and J by 6 bases, with 7 bases between them. CDR1 and CDR2 (germline): SEHNR, FQNEAQ (reference sequence). The CDR3 region has the DNA TGTGCCAGCAGCCAGGATGCTGAAGCTTTCTTT. It is translated as CASSQDAEAFF.

The rearrangement uses TRBV5-4 and TRBJ2-3, with 9 positions matching TRBD1. The CDR3 length is 16 residues. Looked up from germline, CDR1 is SGHNT and CDR2 is YYREEE (reference sequence). V dropped 4 bases and J dropped 4; count of bases not matched to a gene: 10. The CDR3 loop is CASSPGQGPVSDTQYF. The DNA for the CDR3 is TGTGCCAGCAGCCCAGGACAGGGGCCCGTATCAGATACGCAGTATTTT.

In its sample, this clone was seen once. The genes are TRBV6-5 and TRBJ1-1; 7 bases agree with TRBD1. V lost 7 bases and J lost 8; bases outside the gene matches: 4. The germline V gene encodes CDR1 MNHEY and CDR2 SVGAGI. CDR3 length: 11 residues. The CDR3 loop reads CASTRQGEAFF. The CDR3 DNA follows: TGTGCCAGCACTCGACAGGGCGAAGCTTTCTTT.

The chain links TRBV5-6 to TRBJ2-2, with D tentatively TRBD2 (5 bases). The CDR3 is 14 amino acids. Germline CDR1 and CDR2: SGHDT and YYEEEE. V lost 2 bases to trimming and J lost 5 bases, with 10 bases between them. The CDR3 spells CASSFGMGTGELFF. CDR3 nucleotides: TGTGCCAGCAGCTTCGGGATGGGGACCGGGGAGCTGTTTTTT.

The chain joins TRBV9 to TRBJ2-1; TRBD2 aligns across 7 bases. CDR3 size: 12 residues. CDR1 is SGDLS, CDR2 YYNGEE, per germline. Unmatched junction bases numbered 5, after V lost 0 bases and J lost 14 bases. The CDR3 DNA sequence: TGTGCCAGCAGCGTAGGAGCGGGGCAGGAGTTCTTC. This gives the protein CASSVGAGQEFF.

The V and J genes are TRBV2 and TRBJ1-1; a weak D match, TRBD1 (6 bases). This CDR3 comprises 15 residues. V was clipped by 6 bases and J by 1 base, with 15 bases between them. Germline CDR1 is SNHLY and CDR2 is FYNNEI. This chain's CDR3 is CASSLRDRPNTEAFF. The CDR3 region has the DNA TGTGCCAGCAGCCTCAGAGACAGGCCGAACACTGAAGCTTTCTTT.